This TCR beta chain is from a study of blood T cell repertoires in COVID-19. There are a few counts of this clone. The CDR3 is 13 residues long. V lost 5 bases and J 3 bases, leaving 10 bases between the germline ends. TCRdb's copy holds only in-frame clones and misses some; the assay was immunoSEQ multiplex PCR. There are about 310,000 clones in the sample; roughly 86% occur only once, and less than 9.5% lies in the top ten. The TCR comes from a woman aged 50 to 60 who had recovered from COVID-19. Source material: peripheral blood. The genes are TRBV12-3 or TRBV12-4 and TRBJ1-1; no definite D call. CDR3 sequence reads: CASSPLSDTEAFF. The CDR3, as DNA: TGTGCCAGCAGTCCACTATCTGACACTGAAGCTTTCTTT.